A selection of T cell receptor beta chains follows, all from one sample in a study of vaccination and CD4 T cells after COVID-19. These receptors are not linked to any known antigen. TCRdb called the PCR reads again in MiXCR, with one record for every CDR3 protein. Of about 14,000 distinct CDR3 sequences in the sample, about 47% were seen once. The sample taken for sequencing was CD4+ T cells from blood, cultured in vitro. The receptors come from a human donor who had recovered from COVID-19. Each CDR3 is given with its conserved first and last residue. D genes are given only for firm matches. Clone size appears in some rows only: once, few, many, or a class for an expanded clone.

size: -
D: -
J: TRBJ2-5
V: TRBV19
DNA: TGTGCCAGTAGTATCCAAGGGGTACCGGAGACCCAGTACTTC
CDR3: CASSIQGVPETQYF

size: -
D: -
J: TRBJ1-2
V: TRBV7-3
DNA: TGTGCCAGCAGCTTGGTTGGAGGGAAGGGGGATGGCTACACCTTC
CDR3: CASSLVGGKGDGYTF

size: few
D: -
J: TRBJ1-3
V: TRBV6-1
DNA: TGTGCCAGCAGTCCCAGCCTTAGGAACACCATATATTTT
CDR3: CASSPSLRNTIYF

size: -
D: -
J: TRBJ2-2
V: TRBV7-9
DNA: TGTGCCAGCAGCTTTACCAGCGGGAACACCGGGGAGCTGTTTTTT
CDR3: CASSFTSGNTGELFF

size: -
D: -
J: TRBJ1-2
V: TRBV29-1
DNA: TGCAGCGTGGGGGGGAACGATGGCTACACCTTC
CDR3: CSVGGNDGYTF

size: once
D: TRBD1
J: TRBJ1-2
V: TRBV20-1
DNA: TGCAGTGCTAGAGATGATGACGGGACAGGGAGCGGCTACACCTTC
CDR3: CSARDDDGTGSGYTF

size: -
D: -
J: TRBJ1-3
V: TRBV30
DNA: TGTGCCTGGAGTGTAAAGGGAGGAAACACCATATATTTT
CDR3: CAWSVKGGNTIYF

size: -
D: -
J: TRBJ1-5
V: TRBV5-5
DNA: TGTGCCAGCAGCTTGTGGGGTCAGCCCCAGCATTTT
CDR3: CASSLWGQPQHF

size: few
D: -
J: TRBJ1-1
V: TRBV20-1
DNA: TGCAGTGCTCGGGCCCTGAACACTGAAGCTTTCTTT
CDR3: CSARALNTEAFF

size: -
D: TRBD2
J: TRBJ2-7
V: TRBV20-1
DNA: TGCAGTGCTCTTACGACTAGCGGGACCTACGAGCAGTACTTC
CDR3: CSALTTSGTYEQYF

size: -
D: -
J: TRBJ2-5
V: TRBV18
DNA: TGTGCCAGCTCACCAGCTCTAGGGGAGACCCAGTACTTC
CDR3: CASSPALGETQYF

size: once
D: TRBD1
J: TRBJ1-2
V: TRBV29-1
DNA: TGCAGCGTTGCCCCTTCGACAGGGGGCGGTTATGGCTACACCTTC
CDR3: CSVAPSTGGGYGYTF

size: few
D: TRBD1
J: TRBJ2-5
V: TRBV11-3
DNA: TGTGCCAGCAGCTTAGGGACAGGGCAAGAGACCCAGTACTTC
CDR3: CASSLGTGQETQYF

size: -
D: -
J: TRBJ2-7
V: TRBV5-8
DNA: TGTGCCAGCAGCTCCAACTACGAGCAGTACTTC
CDR3: CASSSNYEQYF

size: -
D: -
J: TRBJ1-5
V: TRBV28
DNA: TGTGCCAGCGCCCGGATTAATCAGCCCCAGCATTTT
CDR3: CASARINQPQHF

size: -
D: TRBD2
J: TRBJ2-7
V: TRBV20-1
DNA: TGCAGTGCTAGGCTAGCGGGAGGGCCTTTCGAGCAGTACTTC
CDR3: CSARLAGGPFEQYF

size: -
D: -
J: TRBJ2-3
V: TRBV6-4
DNA: TGTGCCAGCAGTGACTCGGGCCGGAGCGGAGTTACGCAGTATTTT
CDR3: CASSDSGRSGVTQYF

size: once
D: TRBD2
J: TRBJ2-1
V: TRBV11-3
DNA: TGTGCCAGCAGCTTAGACGTTACCGGGACTAGACTCAATGAGCAGTTCTTC
CDR3: CASSLDVTGTRLNEQFF

size: -
D: TRBD2
J: TRBJ2-7
V: TRBV20-1
DNA: TGCAGTACACCGGGACTAGCGGACGAGCAGTACTTC
CDR3: CSTPGLADEQYF

size: medium-sized
D: -
J: TRBJ1-2
V: TRBV18
DNA: TGTGCCAGCTCACCGGACGGGAACTATGGCTACACCTTC
CDR3: CASSPDGNYGYTF

size: -
D: -
J: TRBJ1-1
V: TRBV20-1
DNA: TGCAGTGCTAGAGATAGGGGTGAAGCTTTCTTT
CDR3: CSARDRGEAFF

size: -
D: -
J: TRBJ2-1
V: TRBV11-2
DNA: TGTGCCAGCAGCTTAAGCGGCAGATACAATGAGCAGTTCTTC
CDR3: CASSLSGRYNEQFF

size: few
D: TRBD1
J: TRBJ1-3
V: TRBV10-3
DNA: TGTGCCATCAGGGACAGGGATACAGGAAACACCATATATTTT
CDR3: CAIRDRDTGNTIYF

size: few
D: -
J: TRBJ2-7
V: TRBV6-5
DNA: TGTGCCAGCAGTTCTCCGGGACAAGGGGGCGAGCAGTACTTC
CDR3: CASSSPGQGGEQYF

size: few
D: -
J: TRBJ2-2
V: TRBV6-1
DNA: TGTGCCAGCAGTAAACAGGGTTACACCGGGGAGCTGTTTTTT
CDR3: CASSKQGYTGELFF

size: few
D: -
J: TRBJ1-2
V: TRBV6-1
DNA: TGTGCCAGCAATGGGGAGAGAGGCTACACCTTC
CDR3: CASNGERGYTF